This TCR beta chain was obtained from a study of blood T cell repertoires in COVID-19. For the study at large: Acute and convalescent COVID-19 samples came from the United States, Italy and Spain. PBMCs, B-cell-depleted T cells, or T cells were the source of the cDNA or gDNA that made up the material.

This clone was counted only a few times. The CDR3 spans 13 residues. Germline CDR1 and CDR2: SGHDN and FVKESK. V was shortened by 0 bases and J by 8 bases, with 10 bases between the two germline ends. Methods used by the authors: Cell counts per sample came from amplifying reference gene primers. Assay used: immunoSEQ multiplex PCR; TCRdb lists only in-frame clones, some missing. The V and J calls and the clone size are those of that table, but D and trimming were determined from the DNA. The data show some 180,000 clones, more than 75% seen once. The receptor was isolated from a woman aged 45-65 years with active or convalescent COVID-19. The specimen was peripheral blood. The rearrangement links TRBV14 to TRBJ1-2; TRBD1 is a possible D gene (6 bases). CDR3 bases: TGTGCCAGCAGCCAAGAAGAGGGGGTGGGCTACACCTTC. As protein: CASSQEEGVGYTF.